One and the same sample provided the 16 T cell receptor beta chains below, sequenced in a study of blood T cell repertoires in COVID-19. This table comes from immunoSEQ multiplex PCR, and its TCRdb copy is limited to in-frame clones, with some not included. The sample yields approximately 120,000 clones, 65% to 90% seen once. What was sequenced was peripheral blood. The source is a man older than 75 with active or convalescent COVID-19.

The rearrangement joins TRBV6-2 or TRBV6-3 to TRBJ1-5, with a weak D call TRBD1 (5 bases). V lost 6 bases and J lost 2, with 14 bases in between. CDR1 and CDR2 from the germline V gene are MNHEY and SVGEGT. There are 15 residues in the CDR3. CDR3 loop: CASSPAATGNQPQHF. The CDR3 coding sequence is TGTGCCAGCAGCCCAGCCGCGACAGGCAATCAGCCCCAGCATTTT.

The chain joins TRBV5-4 to TRBJ1-3, with D perhaps matching TRBD1 (6 bases). The V gene lost 2 bases and the J gene lost 0 bases, with 12 bases spanning the gap. The CDR3 extends over 16 amino acids. The germline gives CDR1 SGHNT, CDR2 YYREEE (reference sequence). CDR3 sequence (DNA): TGTGCCAGCAGCTTCGGACAGTTGTTCTCTGGAAACACCATATATTTT. It translates to CASSFGQLFSGNTIYF.

This sequence joins TRBV19 and TRBJ1-2, with 7 positions matching TRBD1. The CDR3 sequence is 14 residues long. With V trimmed by 5 bases and J by 4 bases, 7 bases remained unmatched. In germline, CDR1 is LNHDA, CDR2 SQIVND (reference sequence). For the CDR3, the DNA is TGTGCCAGTAGTCAGGGGGGACGGAGCTATGGCTACACCTTC. Protein sequence: CASSQGGRSYGYTF.

The chain has TRBV15 and TRBJ1-4; 7 nucleotides align to TRBD1. This CDR3 contains 14 residues. V trimming: 5 bases; J trimming: 6 bases; junction bases outside the gene matches: 6. Germline V gene lookup returns CDR1 LNHNV and CDR2 YYDKDF (reference sequence). The DNA of the CDR3 is TGTGCCACCAGCCGGGGACAGACCGATGAAAAACTGTTTTTT. It translates to CATSRGQTDEKLFF.

This chain connects TRBV5-1 to TRBJ1-2; D perhaps matches TRBD1 (6 bases). Between the trimmed V and J ends, which lost 4 bases and 2 bases, there was a span of 9 bases. The germline gives CDR1 SGHRS, CDR2 YFSETQ. The CDR3 runs 13 residues. DNA for the CDR3: TGCGCCAGCAGCGAAGGACAGAACTATGGCTACACCTTC. Translation: CASSEGQNYGYTF.

This chain connects TRBV11-2 to TRBJ1-6, with a tentative D call TRBD1 (6 bases). This CDR3 comprises 15 residues. Trimming cost V 4 bases and J 5 bases, with 12 bases left between them. CDR1 is SGHAT, CDR2 FQNNGV, per germline. The CDR3 loop is CASSYGQPDNSPLHF. The CDR3 coding sequence is TGTGCCAGCAGCTACGGACAGCCCGATAATTCACCCCTCCACTTT. Together with reference TRBV11-2 and TRBJ1-6, the CDR3 gives the full variable domain: EAGVAQSPRYKIIEKRQSVAFWCNPISGHATLYWYQQILGQGPKLLIQFQNNGVVDDSQLPKDRFSAERLKGVDSTLKIQPAKLEDSAVYLCASSYGQPDNSPLHFGNGTRLTVT.

This clone turned up a few times. The chain links TRBV7-2 to TRBJ1-6, with D maybe TRBD1 (6 bases). The CDR3 sequence is 13 residues long. V was pared by 5 bases and J by 9 bases, with 11 bases between. Germline V gene lookup returns CDR1 SGHTA and CDR2 FQGNSA. DNA for the CDR3: TGTGCCAGCAGCAACAGGGTGAGTTCACCCCTCCACTTT. Translated, it gives CASSNRVSSPLHF.

V is TRBV20-1 and J is TRBJ2-1; perhaps TRBD2 as D (5 bases). The CDR3 has 13 residues. Trimming removed 3 bases at V and 8 bases at J, with 14 bases between. The V gene's germline CDR1 is DFQATT and CDR2 SNEGSKA (reference sequence). CDR3 nucleotides: TGCAGTGCTAGTGACTGGCTAGCCCATGAGCAGTTCTTC. It specifies CSASDWLAHEQFF.

V and J are TRBV5-1 and TRBJ2-1; D uncertain. CDR1 and CDR2 from the germline V gene are SGHRS and YFSETQ. The V gene lost 7 bases and the J gene lost 2 bases, with 16 bases spanning the gap. This CDR3 contains 15 residues. Here the CDR3 reads CASSSSTQTYNEQFF. The CDR3 nucleotides read TGCGCCAGCTCCTCGTCTACTCAAACCTACAATGAGCAGTTCTTC.

This chain joins TRBV6-5 and TRBJ2-1; a possible D gene is TRBD2 (6 bases). This CDR3 contains 15 residues. The germline CDR1 and CDR2 sequences are MNHEY and SVGAGI. V shed 5 bases and J shed 6 bases, with 17 bases lying between them. CDR3 loop: CASSRPGLSGNEQFF. CDR3 nucleotide sequence: TGTGCCAGCAGTCGTCCGGGACTTTCTGGCAATGAGCAGTTCTTC.

V gene TRBV19 combines with J gene TRBJ1-1; no clear D. V was trimmed by 3 bases and J by 1 base, leaving 9 bases between them. Germline loops: CDR1 LNHDA, CDR2 SQIVND (reference sequence). The CDR3 covers 14 residues. The CDR3 DNA reads as TGTGCCAGTAGTATCACGACACCGAACACTGAAGCTTTCTTT. Translated: CASSITTPNTEAFF.

V gene TRBV15 combines with J gene TRBJ1-1; TRBD1 is a possible D gene (6 bases). The V gene's germline CDR1 is LNHNV and CDR2 YYDKDF (reference sequence). V lost 0 bases to trimming and J lost 2 bases, with 16 bases between them. This CDR3 is built from 17 residues. CDR3 sequence: CATSREKYRQVNTEAFF. The DNA for the CDR3 is TGTGCCACCAGCAGAGAAAAATATCGACAGGTTAACACTGAAGCTTTCTTT.

The chain is built from TRBV6-2 or TRBV6-3 and TRBJ2-1, with 7 bases matching TRBD2. Germline V lookup: CDR1 MNHEY, CDR2 SVGEGT. There are 11 residues in the CDR3. The ends lost 2 bases at V and 12 bases at J; junction bases unmatched: 1. CDR3 in amino acids: CASSYGTMQFF. The CDR3 nucleotides read TGTGCCAGCAGTTACGGGACTATGCAGTTCTTC.

V and J are TRBV20-1 and TRBJ2-5, with TRBD1 matching 7 bases. V was pared by 3 bases and J by 2 bases, with 3 bases of the junction left unmatched. From germline, CDR1 is DFQATT and CDR2 SNEGSKA (reference sequence). CDR3 length: 13 residues. The CDR3 is CSASRGQQETQYF. The CDR3 coding sequence is TGCAGTGCTAGTCGGGGACAGCAAGAGACCCAGTACTTC.

The J gene is TRBJ2-7, the V gene TRBV18; D perhaps matches TRBD1 (6 bases). This CDR3 has 15 residues. Germline V gives CDR1 KGHSH, CDR2 LQKENI. Trimming stripped 3 bases from V and 0 bases from J, with 12 bases between. CDR3 in DNA: TGTGCCAGCTCACCGGCACAGGGTCACTCCTACGAGCAGTACTTC. Protein: CASSPAQGHSYEQYF.

This clone has only a few counts. The chain couples TRBV5-1 to TRBJ2-7, with 12 bases matching TRBD2. V lost 3 bases, J lost 4 bases, and 5 bases stayed unmatched. This CDR3 is built from 15 residues. Germline CDR1 and CDR2: SGHRS and YFSETQ. The CDR3 loop reads CASSWTSGNWYEQYF. The DNA of the CDR3 is TGCGCCAGCAGCTGGACTAGCGGGAATTGGTACGAGCAGTACTTC.